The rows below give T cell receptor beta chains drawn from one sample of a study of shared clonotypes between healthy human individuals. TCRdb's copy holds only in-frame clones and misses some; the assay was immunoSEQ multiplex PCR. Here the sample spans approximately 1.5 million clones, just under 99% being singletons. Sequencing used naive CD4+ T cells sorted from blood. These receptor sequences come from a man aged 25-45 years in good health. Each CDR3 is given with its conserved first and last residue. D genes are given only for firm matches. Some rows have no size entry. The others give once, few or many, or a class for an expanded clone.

TGTGCCAGCAGCGCGGGGACTAGCGGGAGAGTCACCGGGGAGCTGTTTTTT CASSAGTSGRVTGELFF TRBJ2-2 . TRBD2 TRBV9
TGTGCCAGCAGTCCATGGACTAGCTGGACGATTGATGAGCAGTTCTTC CASSPWTSWTIDEQFF TRBJ2-1 . TRBD2 TRBV6-6
TGCGCCAGCAGCCTAACAGGCATGAACACAGATACGCAGTATTTT CASSLTGMNTDTQYF TRBJ2-3 . . TRBV4-3
TGTGCCAGCAGCTTGGAGGCAGGGGAGCCCACAGATACGCAGTATTTT CASSLEAGEPTDTQYF TRBJ2-3 . . TRBV5-4
TGTGCCAGCAGCCTTCACAGTGAGCAGTTCTTC CASSLHSEQFF TRBJ2-1 . . TRBV11-2
TGCAGCGTTAAGGGGGTGGTGAGCCTGAACACTGAAGCTTTCTTT CSVKGVVSLNTEAFF TRBJ1-1 . . TRBV29-1
TGTGCCAGCAGTTACAGGGATATCTATGGCTACACCTTC CASSYRDIYGYTF TRBJ1-2 . . TRBV28
TGTGCCAGCAGTGAAAGGACAGATACGCAGTATTTT CASSERTDTQYF TRBJ2-3 . . TRBV6-1
TGTGCCAGCAGTGCGGGGGCGCACACTGAAGCTTTCTTT CASSAGAHTEAFF TRBJ1-1 . . TRBV6-4
TGTGCCAGCTTAATGGTCGGGGAGCTGTTTTTT CASLMVGELFF TRBJ2-2 once . TRBV28
TGTGCCAGCAGCTCCAGAGGGCAGGCCCACACTGAAGCTTTCTTT CASSSRGQAHTEAFF TRBJ1-1 . . TRBV5-4
TGTGCCTGGAGTGTATCTCGCGTACAGCACTCTGGAAACACCATATATTTT CAWSVSRVQHSGNTIYF TRBJ1-3 . . TRBV30
TGTGCCAGCAGCGCGGAAGTTTGGGAGACCCAGTACTTC CASSAEVWETQYF TRBJ2-5 . . TRBV5-4
TGTGCCAGCAGCTTGGGGGGAGAGGGTGAGCAGTTCTTC CASSLGGEGEQFF TRBJ2-1 . . TRBV5-4
TGTGCCAGTAGTAGAACCGCCTCGGTCATCCACGAGCAGTACTTC CASSRTASVIHEQYF TRBJ2-7 . . TRBV19
TGTGCCAGCAGCTTGTTTACTGGCACAGATACGCAGTATTTT CASSLFTGTDTQYF TRBJ2-3 . . TRBV11-3
TGCGCCAGCAGCTTGTGGCCACAGACTGTTTACAATGAGCAGTTCTTC CASSLWPQTVYNEQFF TRBJ2-1 . . TRBV5-1
TGTGCAAGTCGCGAAATTATCGGACTAGCGGAACGCTTCCAAGAGACCCAGTACTTC CASREIIGLAERFQETQYF TRBJ2-5 . . TRBV12-2
TGTGCCATTTCCCCCCCCGGGACTAGGTCGGTCGGGGAGCTGTTTTTT CAISPPGTRSVGELFF TRBJ2-2 . TRBD2 TRBV5-4
TGTGCCAGCAGCTTAGGAGGGATGCCACGGAACAATGAGCAGTTCTTC CASSLGGMPRNNEQFF TRBJ2-1 . . TRBV5-6